This T cell receptor (beta chain) came from a study of shared clonotypes between healthy human individuals. General observations from the study: Estimated richness was generally greater in naive than memory subsets. Genetic and exposure-history diversity was limited by the few donors. Sequencing of the sorted subsets was shown by rarefaction to be incomplete despite large depth.

Donation came from healthy HIV-negative adults that had no recent acute infections or vaccinations. Comment on this clone: The antigen is unknown.

Profiled with immunoSEQ multiplex PCR; TCRdb holds only in-frame clones, not every one. The sample records over a million clones, approximately 72% being singletons. Germline CDR1 is MNHEY and CDR2 is SVGAGI. V lost 8 bases and J 7 bases, leaving 15 bases between the germline ends. The CDR3 consists of 12 residues. The chain joins TRBV6-5 to TRBJ2-7; D is unclear. The source of this sequence is a young man in good health. Sequences were obtained from memory CD4+ T cells sorted from blood. Described subset: CD45RA-negative fraction. In DNA form, the CDR3 reads TGTGCCAGCCGGACGGCGCGCGGAGAGCAGTACTTC. Its protein product is CASRTARGEQYF.